This T cell receptor beta chain was sequenced for a study of blood T cell repertoires in COVID-19. About the research overall: Donors in the United States, Italy and Spain gave samples during acute or convalescent COVID-19. T cells, B-cell-depleted T cells, or PBMCs supplied cDNA or gDNA.

The CDR3 runs 14 residues. The germline V gene has CDR1 SGHNT and CDR2 YYREEE (reference sequence). The trim removed 7 bases at V and 5 bases at J, leaving 8 bases unmatched. TCRdb's copy holds only in-frame clones and misses some; the assay was immunoSEQ multiplex PCR. The sample records approximately 230,000 clones, 80% to 95% being singletons. The genes are TRBV5-4 and TRBJ2-3, with 9 bases that match TRBD2. The material sequenced was PBMCs or T cells enriched from blood (not recorded which). This clonotype was sampled from a woman between 18 and 29 years old who had recovered from COVID-19. CDR3 in DNA: TGTGCCAGCGGCGGCGGGGGGGCCGGAGATACGCAGTATTTT. It translates to CASGGGGAGDTQYF.